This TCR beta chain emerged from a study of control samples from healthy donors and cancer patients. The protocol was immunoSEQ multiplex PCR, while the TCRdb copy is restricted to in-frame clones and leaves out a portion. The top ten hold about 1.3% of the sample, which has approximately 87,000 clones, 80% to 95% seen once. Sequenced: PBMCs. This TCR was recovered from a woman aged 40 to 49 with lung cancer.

The CDR3 DNA reads as TGTGCCAGCAGTCCGACAGCCGCAACTAATGAAAAACTGTTTTTT. Its translation: CASSPTAATNEKLFF. The chain employs TRBV3-1 (or the pseudogene TRBV3-2) and TRBJ1-4, with TRBD1 as a possible D gene (5 bases). Germline CDR1 is LGHDT and CDR2 is YNNKEL (reference sequence). Trimming pared 6 bases from V and 0 bases from J, leaving 11 bases between. The CDR3 runs 15 residues.